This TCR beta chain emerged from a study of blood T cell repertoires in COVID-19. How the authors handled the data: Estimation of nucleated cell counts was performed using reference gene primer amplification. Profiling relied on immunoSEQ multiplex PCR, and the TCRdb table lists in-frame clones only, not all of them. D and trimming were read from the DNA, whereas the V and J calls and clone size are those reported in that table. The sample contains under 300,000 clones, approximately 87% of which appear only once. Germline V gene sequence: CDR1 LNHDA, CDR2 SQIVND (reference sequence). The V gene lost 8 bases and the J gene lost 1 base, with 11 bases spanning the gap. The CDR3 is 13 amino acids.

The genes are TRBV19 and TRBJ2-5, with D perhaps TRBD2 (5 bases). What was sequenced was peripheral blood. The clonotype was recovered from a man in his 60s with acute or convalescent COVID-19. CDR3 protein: CASGWGVQETQYF. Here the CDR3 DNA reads TGTGCCAGTGGATGGGGAGTCCAAGAGACCCAGTACTTC.